The present T cell receptor beta chain was sequenced within a study of blood T cell repertoires in COVID-19 (dated by TCRdb to about 2020). About the study as a whole: Collaborator samples came from the United States, Italy and Spain and covered acute and convalescent phases of COVID-19. The prospective study material was composed of cDNA or gDNA derived from T cells, B-cell-depleted T cells, or PBMCs. The dataset comprised deeply sampled blood TCRbeta repertoires from subjects exposed to, actively infected with, or recovered from COVID-19. The repertoires were released in a freely available public database intended as a resource for research on the immune response to SARS-CoV-2. The samples were drawn from two sources: the first 160 participants of the ongoing ImmuneRACE study, and 1,254 subjects contributed by 6 global collaborators. Sample metadata almost always included a de-identified subject ID, COVID-19 status, age in years and sex. Where available, HLA class I and class II types were obtained from metadata supplied by the sample provider rather than from assay-based typing.

The collaborating institutions used their own protocols to collect whole blood in K2EDTA tubes. For TCRbeta analysis, collaborators shipped samples in one of three forms: frozen whole blood, isolated PBMCs, or DNA extracted from either of those sample types. The immunoSEQ Assay, a bias-controlled multiplex PCR, was used to amplify TCRbeta CDR3 regions from genomic DNA. The paper's data handling went like this. The number of nucleated cells in each sample was estimated by amplification of reference gene primers within the assay. To quantify the absolute abundance of each unique TCRbeta CDR3 rearrangement, sequence reads were collapsed and filtered. For each sample, productive Simpson clonality was calculated by taking the square root of Simpson's diversity index across productive rearrangements. Drawn from immuneACCESS, this table holds only the in-frame rearrangements with V and J called that TCRdb kept. Clones are partly lost; checked studies trace under half to an unresolved V gene and leave the rest unexplained. V and J calls and clone size are given by that table; D and trimming were obtained from the DNA. The sample table contains 200,000 to 300,000 clones; only one count was recorded for around 90% of them. The ten largest clones represent approximately 0.7% of the sample.

Summary of the overall study and its limitations: The quantity of clinical and demographic metadata differed by source and by participant and was supplied without curation.

Its CDR3 holds 13 amino acids, cysteine through phenylalanine. Kept here is only the CDR3 DNA, which spans 39 bases and is read in frame from base 1. Sequences WNHNN (CDR1) and SYGVQD (CDR2) are obtained from the germline V gene (reference sequence). V loses 6 bases of germline sequence and J loses 1 base, and the interval between the two ends is 4 bases. As for this clone: Its recognized antigen is unknown. Base qualities are missing; no much larger clone stands one base away.

Sequencing was carried out using peripheral blood. This receptor was obtained from a human donor in a cohort sampled during active COVID-19. The chain is assembled from TRBV10-1 and TRBJ2-6, with no reliable assignment of the D segment. The nucleotide sequence reads TGCGCCAGCAGCCCATCTGGGGCCAACGTCCTGACTTTC. Its coded protein is CASSPSGANVLTF.